The 28 T cell receptor beta chains given below trace back to one sample, sequenced in a study of Graves' ophthalmopathy and Graves' hyperthyroidism. Amplification of TCR beta CDR3 regions used RNA transcripts. First-round RT-PCR relied on HTBI primers, and a second-round multiplex PCR came next. TCRdb ran MiXCR on the multiplex PCR reads and lists one entry per CDR3 protein. In the table there are almost 750,000 distinct CDR3 sequences, 40% of which are singletons. Sequencing was performed on peripheral blood. These receptors all come from an adult man with Graves' ophthalmopathy.

The rearrangement uses TRBV20-1 and TRBJ2-7; the D gene is possibly TRBD2 (5 bases). CDR3 size: 11 residues. V shed 5 bases and J shed 6 bases, with 11 bases lying between them. Germline values: CDR1 DFQATT, CDR2 SNEGSKA (reference sequence). The chain's CDR3 is CSAPLGIEQYF. CDR3 coding DNA: TGCAGTGCTCCACTAGGGATCGAGCAGTACTTC.

This sequence joins TRBV7-9 and TRBJ1-3; D is undetermined. The CDR3 is made up of 15 amino acids. V gave up 3 bases and J gave up 0 bases, with 9 bases separating them. CDR1 and CDR2 from the germline V gene are SEHNR and FQNEAQ (reference sequence). CDR3 nucleotide sequence: TGTGCCAGCAGCTTGAACCTTGCCTCTGGAAACACCATATATTTT. Its translation is CASSLNLASGNTIYF.

This clonotype was seen more than once but under ten times. V is TRBV9 and J is TRBJ1-1, with D possibly TRBD1 on 6 matching bases. The CDR3 runs to 15 residues. V was trimmed by 4 bases and J by 0 bases, leaving 13 bases between them. CDR1 and CDR2 (germline): SGDLS, YYNGEE. CDR3 bases: TGTGCCAGCAGCCCTCGGGACACCTTGAACACTGAAGCTTTCTTT. Its protein product is CASSPRDTLNTEAFF.

Concerning this clonotype itself: A much larger clone sits a single nucleotide away, making a read error possible. The genes are TRBV19 and TRBJ2-2; TRBD1 matches at 7 bases. This CDR3 contains 14 residues. Germline V gene sequence: CDR1 LNHDA, CDR2 SQIVND (reference sequence). The CDR3 DNA reads TGTGCCAGCCGACAGGGTCAGGACACCGGGGAGCTGCTTTTT. Its protein product is CASRQGQDTGELLF.

The table lists this clonotype with many counts. The genes are TRBV7-8 and TRBJ2-5; D possibly corresponds to TRBD2 (6 bases). Germline CDR1 is SGHVS and CDR2 is FQNEAQ. This CDR3 has 15 amino acids. V lost 1 base to trimming and J lost 1 base, with 10 bases between them. The CDR3 bases are TGTGCCAGCAGCTTAGGTGGAGGGATCCAAGAGACCCAGTACTTC. Its protein is CASSLGGGIQETQYF. The full variable domain, in which reference TRBV7-8 and TRBJ2-5 provide the parts outside the CDR3, is GAGVSQSPRYKVAKRGQDVALRCDPISGHVSLFWYQQALGQGPEFLTYFQNEAQLDKSGLPSDRFFAERPEGSVSTLKIQRTQQEDSAVYLCASSLGGGIQETQYFGPGTRLLVL.

The chain recombines TRBV19 with TRBJ1-1; 7 positions match TRBD1. The CDR3 extends over 17 amino acids. J lost 5 bases, V lost 7 bases, and 19 bases had no gene match. CDR1 is LNHDA and CDR2 is SQIVND in the germline V gene (reference sequence). The CDR3 coding sequence is TGTGCCAGTACCCAGTCCGGCAGGGGGAATGAGCGGACTGAAGCTTTCTTT. This sequence encodes CASTQSGRGNERTEAFF.

V is TRBV7-9 and J is TRBJ2-2; 11 nucleotides agree with TRBD1. CDR1 is SEHNR, CDR2 FQNEAQ, per germline (reference sequence). This CDR3 has 18 residues. J was trimmed by 2 bases and V by 5 bases; bases with no gene match: 10. In DNA, the CDR3 is TGTGCCAGCAGCCTGGGGACAGGGGGAATCATCAACACCGGGGAGCTGTTTTTT. Translation gives CASSLGTGGIINTGELFF.

This clonotype was counted at least ten times. The chain couples TRBV7-6 to TRBJ2-5; 9 bases match TRBD1. With 5 bases clipped from V and 4 bases from J, the junction kept 5 bases outside the gene matches. The CDR3 runs to 14 residues. CDR1 and CDR2 (germline): SGHVS, FNYEAQ. The CDR3 spells CASSDGQGLETQYF. The CDR3 region has the DNA TGTGCCAGCAGCGACGGACAGGGGTTAGAGACCCAGTACTTC.

Concerning this clonotype: A much bigger clone sits one base away, suggesting this may be a read error. This rearrangement joins TRBV10-1 to TRBJ1-2, with a possible D match to TRBD1 (6 bases). Germline assignment: CDR1 WNHNN and CDR2 SYGVQD (reference sequence). The CDR3 is 12 residues long. The CDR3 protein is CASSVDRQKRFF. Written as DNA, the CDR3 is TGCGCCAGCAGTGTAGACAGGCAGAAGAGATTTTTC.

The genes are TRBV9 and TRBJ2-7; 7 nucleotides line up with TRBD1. Germline CDR1 and CDR2: SGDLS and YYNGEE. V gave up 4 bases and J gave up 4 bases; unmatched junction bases: 11. The CDR3 loop spans 15 amino acids. The CDR3 spells CASSRWGTDTYEQYF. DNA of the CDR3: TGTGCCAGCAGCCGGTGGGGGACAGATACTTACGAGCAGTACTTC.

This clonotype was picked up a small number of times. The rearrangement uses TRBV19 and TRBJ1-2, with unresolved D. The CDR3 loop spans 16 amino acids. Germline CDR1 and CDR2: LNHDA and SQIVND (reference sequence). The V end lost 8 bases, the J end lost 4 bases, and 23 bases lay between the germline ends. The CDR3 DNA sequence: TGTGCCAGTTTTCCGGCAGGTCGTGACTCTAGCTATGGCTACACCTTC. It yields the protein CASFPAGRDSSYGYTF.

The V gene is TRBV5-1, the J gene TRBJ1-2, with 7 bases aligning to TRBD1. This CDR3 comprises 13 residues. The germline V gene has CDR1 SGHRS and CDR2 YFSETQ. V lost 4 bases, J lost 8 bases, and 8 bases stayed unmatched. This CDR3 is CASSRDSRVGYTF. The CDR3 DNA follows: TGCGCCAGCAGCCGGGACAGCAGAGTGGGCTACACCTTC.

This sequence joins TRBV10-3 and TRBJ2-5; 8 bases line up with TRBD2. V shed 6 bases, J shed 5 bases, and the junction held 8 bases outside the gene matches. In germline, CDR1 is ENHRY, CDR2 SYGVKD. The CDR3 runs 14 residues. The CDR3 DNA sequence: TGTGCCATCAGGGGGAGCGGGGGCGGTGAGACCCAGTACTTC. Translation gives CAIRGSGGGETQYF.

This clonotype was counted between two and nine times. The chain carries TRBV19 and TRBJ1-2; D is possibly TRBD1 (6 bases). V lost 6 bases, J lost 4 bases, and 18 bases lay in between. This CDR3 spans 15 amino acids. The germline V gene encodes CDR1 LNHDA and CDR2 SQIVND (reference sequence). The CDR3 spells CASREKDRVFYGYTF. DNA for the CDR3: TGTGCCAGTAGGGAAAAGGACAGAGTCTTCTATGGCTACACCTTC.

The chain carries TRBV5-8 and TRBJ1-2; weak D call: TRBD1 (5 bases). V was cut by 4 bases and J by 7 bases, with 17 bases left in between. The CDR3 is 14 amino acids. Per germline, CDR1 SGHTS and CDR2 YDEGEE. CDR3 protein: CASSPQGAGVGYTF. As DNA, the CDR3 is TGTGCCAGCAGCCCTCAGGGCGCGGGTGTTGGCTACACCTTC.

The rearrangement joins TRBV5-1 to TRBJ1-1; 9 positions match TRBD1. Per the germline V gene, CDR1 is SGHRS and CDR2 is YFSETQ. Trimming at V came to 2 bases and at J to 6 bases, leaving 5 bases not matched to a gene. This CDR3 spans 14 amino acids. The CDR3 DNA reads TGCGCCAGCAGCTTTACAGGGGGCTTCGCTGAAGCTTTCTTT. Protein product: CASSFTGGFAEAFF.

The chain couples TRBV19 to TRBJ1-5; a possible D gene is TRBD1 (5 bases). V lost 3 bases to trimming and J lost 6 bases, with 21 bases between them. The CDR3 spans 17 residues. Germline CDR1 LNHDA, CDR2 SQIVND (reference sequence). CDR3 DNA sequence: TGTGCCAGTAGTATCTTGGGAGGACAAACCCGGCGTCAGCCCCAGCATTTT. Amino acids: CASSILGGQTRRQPQHF.

The gene calls are TRBV3-1 and TRBJ1-5; D is undetermined. The CDR3 covers 13 residues. Per the germline V gene, CDR1 is LGHDT and CDR2 is YNNKEL (reference sequence). Trimming stripped 4 bases from V and 3 bases from J, with 7 bases between. CDR3 nucleotides: TGTGCCAGCAGCCCCGACTTCAATCAGCCCCAGCATTTT. This sequence encodes CASSPDFNQPQHF.

This clonotype was seen a handful of times. V usage is TRBV7-2 and J usage is TRBJ1-2, with D uncertain. From germline, CDR1 is SGHTA and CDR2 FQGNSA. With 8 bases removed from V and 0 bases from J, the gap between germline ends came to 22 bases. CDR3 length: 17 residues. The CDR3 is CASSPSSSEGTNYGYTF. The CDR3 coding sequence is TGTGCCAGCTCCCCTAGCTCTTCAGAGGGAACTAACTATGGCTACACCTTC.

This clonotype occurred many times. This chain links TRBV29-1 with TRBJ1-5; TRBD1 is a possible D gene (6 bases). The CDR3 length is 13 residues. V was clipped by 4 bases and J by 2 bases, with 9 bases between them. Germline V lookup: CDR1 SQVTM, CDR2 ANQGSEA. Here the CDR3 DNA reads TGCAGCGTTGGACAGGTCGGCAATCAGCCCCAGCATTTT. Residues: CSVGQVGNQPQHF.

This chain links TRBV5-1 with TRBJ1-1; D not resolved. The CDR3 covers 15 residues. Germline V gives CDR1 SGHRS, CDR2 YFSETQ. The germline V and J ends were trimmed by 4 bases and 4 bases, with 17 bases remaining between them. CDR3 sequence reads: CASSGSGGSRTEAFF. For the CDR3, the DNA is TGCGCCAGCAGCGGGAGCGGCGGGTCCCGCACTGAAGCTTTCTTT.

As concerns this clonotype: Just one base apart from a much larger clone, this may be a read error. This chain links TRBV9 with TRBJ1-6; no clear D gene. The CDR3 length is 15 residues. Germline V gene data show CDR1 as SGDLS and CDR2 as YYNGEE. The CDR3 is CASSQTTTTNPPLHF. For the CDR3, the DNA is TGTGCCAGCAGCCAGACAACTACCACTAATCCACCCCTCCACTTT.

Comments on this clonotype: This likely reflects a read error, since a far larger clone is one base away. The J gene is TRBJ1-1, the V gene TRBV19, with unresolved D. V was clipped by 11 bases and J by 2 bases, with 15 bases between them. Germline values: CDR1 LNHDA, CDR2 SQIVND (reference sequence). The CDR3 has 13 residues. The CDR3 reads CAGSLGINTEAFF. The CDR3 DNA follows: TGTGCCGGCAGCTTAGGGATCAACACTGAAGCTTTCTTT.

In this sample, this clonotype turned up many times. The chain's CDR3 is CASSIGGEKNEQYF. DNA of the CDR3: TGTGCCAGCAGCATAGGCGGGGAGAAGAACGAGCAGTACTTC. The chain employs TRBV7-9 and TRBJ2-7; weak D call: TRBD2 (6 bases). Germline loops: CDR1 SEHNR, CDR2 FQNEAQ (reference sequence). This CDR3 spans 14 amino acids. V was cut by 5 bases and J by 5 bases, with 16 bases left in between.

The chain carries TRBV19 and TRBJ1-1; weak D call: TRBD1 (5 bases). V lost 6 bases and J 0 bases, leaving 8 bases between the germline ends. Per the germline V gene, CDR1 is LNHDA and CDR2 is SQIVND (reference sequence). CDR3 size: 13 residues. The CDR3 reads CASSGTMNTEAFF. The CDR3 DNA is TGTGCCAGTAGCGGGACGATGAACACTGAAGCTTTCTTT.

This clonotype has only a few counts. The chain uses TRBV5-4 and TRBJ1-3; D not certain. The germline CDR1 and CDR2 sequences are SGHNT and YYREEE (reference sequence). The V gene lost 2 bases and the J gene lost 0 bases, with 6 bases spanning the gap. The CDR3 consists of 14 residues. CDR3 in amino acids: CASSFHNSGNTIYF. In DNA, the CDR3 is TGTGCCAGCAGCTTCCACAACTCTGGAAACACCATATATTTT.

Points on this clonotype: A read error may produce the germline difference seen at one junction end. The genes are TRBV7-9 and TRBJ1-6; D gene uncertain. CDR1 and CDR2 (germline): SEHNR, FQNEAQ (reference sequence). CDR3 length equals 15 residues. The CDR3 region has the DNA TGTGCCAGCAGCCTCCGCACAGCGGTTGATTCGCCCCTCCACTTT. It specifies CASSLRTAVDSPLHF.

This clonotype appeared a few times. The chain employs TRBV7-3 and TRBJ1-2, with 10 positions matching TRBD1. Germline loops: CDR1 SGHTA, CDR2 FQGTGA. This CDR3 is 14 amino acids long. Losses at the gene ends were 6 bases for V and 1 base for J; bases not matched to a gene: 2. The CDR3 region has the DNA TGTGCCAGCAGAGGGACAGGGGATAACTATGGCTACACCTTC. Residues: CASRGTGDNYGYTF.